This TCR beta chain came from a study of PD-L1 blockade in urothelial cancer. Method: immunoSEQ multiplex PCR; TCRdb's copy keeps in-frame clones and lacks some. Seen here are about 80,000 clones, around 87% observed once, and the top ten hold around 5%. Each patient contributed between 1 and 8 total time points of blood mononuclear cells, pretreatment and during treatment. With 6 bases removed from V and 3 bases from J, the gap between germline ends came to 18 bases. The CDR3 has 16 residues. Germline loops: CDR1 SGHAT, CDR2 FQNNGV. Source: PBMCs, taken around atezolizumab (anti-PD-L1) treatment. The chain carries TRBV11-2 and TRBJ2-1, with D tentatively TRBD2 (6 bases). The TCR was taken from an older woman with urothelial cancer. CDR3 in DNA: TGTGCCAGCAGGCGTTCCGGGACGGGGGTCTACAATGAGCAGTTCTTC. Its protein is CASRRSGTGVYNEQFF.